What follows are 21 T cell receptor beta chains derived from one specimen sequenced in a study of T cell responses to AZD1222 COVID-19 vaccine. The protocol was immunoSEQ multiplex PCR, while the TCRdb copy is restricted to in-frame clones and leaves out a portion. The sample includes 75,000 to 100,000 clones, approximately 90% of them seen just once. The sequences come from peripheral blood, collected on day 0 of AZD1222 vaccination. These receptors all come from an adult in good health.

The CDR3 sequence: CASSLEGLSSYEQYF. CDR3 coding DNA: TGTGCCAGCAGCTTAGAGGGGTTGAGCTCCTACGAGCAGTACTTC. The rearrangement uses TRBV7-9 and TRBJ2-7, with D perhaps TRBD1 (5 bases). Trimming took 1 base from V and 0 from J, leaving 10 bases between them. Germline V gene sequence: CDR1 SEHNR, CDR2 FQNEAQ (reference sequence). CDR3 size: 15 residues. Full variable domain (rest looked up from reference TRBV7-9 and TRBJ2-7): DTGVSQNPRHKITKRGQNVTFRCDPISEHNRLYWYRQTLGQGPEFLTYFQNEAQLEKSRLLSDRFSAERPKGSFSTLEIQRTEQGDSAMYLCASSLEGLSSYEQYFGPGTRLTVT.

This rearrangement joins TRBV28 to TRBJ2-1; perhaps D is TRBD1 or TRBD2 (5 bases each). The CDR3 spans 14 residues. CDR1 MDHEN and CDR2 SYDVKM come from the germline V gene. V was trimmed by 8 bases and J by 7 bases, leaving 18 bases between them. CDR3 coding DNA: TGTGCCAGCGCTCCCCAGGGAGCTCAGAATGAGCAGTTCTTC. Protein: CASAPQGAQNEQFF.

The V call is TRBV19, the J call TRBJ2-6, with a possible D match to TRBD2 (6 bases). This CDR3 is built from 15 residues. V was cut by 10 bases and J by 3 bases, with 16 bases left in between. The V gene's germline CDR1 is LNHDA and CDR2 SQIVND (reference sequence). The CDR3 loop is CATNPGGRGANVLTF. Written as DNA, the CDR3 is TGTGCCACCAATCCTGGAGGGCGTGGGGCCAACGTCCTGACTTTC.

This clone was seen a handful of times. The chain joins TRBV20-1 to TRBJ2-7, with D unclear. Germline CDR1 is DFQATT and CDR2 is SNEGSKA (reference sequence). This CDR3 spans 12 amino acids. V was shortened by 3 bases and J by 4 bases, with 10 bases between the two germline ends. CDR3 coding DNA: TGCAGTGCTAGTCTCATACCTTACGAGCAGTACTTC. Protein: CSASLIPYEQYF.

This clone has a handful of counts. The chain has TRBV3-1 (or the pseudogene TRBV3-2) and TRBJ2-5, with D possibly matching TRBD2 (5 bases). Germline V gives CDR1 LGHDT, CDR2 YNNKEL (reference sequence). The CDR3 contains 15 residues. Trimming took off 0 bases at V and 7 bases at J, with 15 bases between the two ends. The CDR3 reads CASSQDGLAGSTQYF. The CDR3 DNA follows: TGTGCCAGCAGCCAAGACGGCCTAGCTGGGTCGACCCAGTACTTC.

This chain joins TRBV30 and TRBJ1-4, with D possibly matching TRBD1 (6 bases). Trimming took 3 bases from V and 4 from J, leaving 12 bases between them. Germline V lookup: CDR1 GTSNPN, CDR2 SVGIG (reference sequence). CDR3 size: 14 residues. Here the CDR3 DNA reads TGTGCCTGGAGAAGGGGGTCCGATAATGAAAAACTGTTTTTT. Translation gives CAWRRGSDNEKLFF.

The gene calls are TRBV30 and TRBJ1-2; no firm D call. V was clipped by 0 bases and J by 1 base, with 6 bases between them. There are 13 residues in the CDR3. Germline lookup yields CDR1 GTSNPN and CDR2 SVGIG (reference sequence). The CDR3 is CAWSVGDNYGYTF. CDR3 coding DNA: TGTGCCTGGAGTGTTGGAGATAACTATGGCTACACCTTC.

The chain couples TRBV11-3 to TRBJ2-7; TRBD1 matches 10 bases. V lost 4 bases, J lost 6 bases, and 6 bases stayed unmatched. Germline V gene sequence: CDR1 SGHNT, CDR2 YENEEA. There are 14 residues in the CDR3. The CDR3 nucleotides are TGTGCCAGCAGCTCGTCCCGGGACAGGGGCGAGCAGTACTTC. This gives the protein CASSSSRDRGEQYF.

This clone was seen once. This CDR3 is also generated by other DNA sequences in the sample. CDR3 residues: CASSELAGGYNEQFF. CDR3 coding DNA: TGTGCCAGCAGTGAATTAGCGGGAGGATACAATGAGCAGTTCTTC. This chain connects TRBV6-1 to TRBJ2-1, with 10 bases that match TRBD2. Per the germline V gene, CDR1 is MNHNS and CDR2 is SASEGT. V dropped 2 bases and J dropped 4; count of bases not matched to a gene: 2. This CDR3 spans 15 amino acids.

The rearrangement joins TRBV27 to TRBJ1-6; D is undetermined. This CDR3 is 12 amino acids long. Germline CDR1 reads MNHEY; CDR2 reads SMNVEV (reference sequence). V was shortened by 2 bases and J by 7 bases, with 3 bases between the two germline ends. DNA of the CDR3: TGTGCCAGCAGTTTAGGCAATTCACCCCTCCACTTT. Translated: CASSLGNSPLHF.

V usage is TRBV7-9 and J usage is TRBJ2-7; 8 bases line up with TRBD1. The germline V gene encodes CDR1 SEHNR and CDR2 FQNEAQ (reference sequence). The CDR3 sequence is 14 residues long. V was clipped by 5 bases and J by 5 bases; unmatched bases: 8. CDR3 coding DNA: TGTGCCAGCAGCCCCGGACAGGGTCGGAACGAGCAGTACTTC. Protein: CASSPGQGRNEQYF. The whole variable domain, filled in from reference TRBV7-9 and TRBJ2-7, reads DTGVSQNPRHKITKRGQNVTFRCDPISEHNRLYWYRQTLGQGPEFLTYFQNEAQLEKSRLLSDRFSAERPKGSFSTLEIQRTEQGDSAMYLCASSPGQGRNEQYFGPGTRLTVT.

This rearrangement joins TRBV7-2 to TRBJ1-6; 8 nucleotides align to TRBD1. The CDR3 sequence is 15 residues long. From germline, CDR1 is SGHTA and CDR2 FQGNSA. J was trimmed by 9 bases and V by 6 bases; bases with no gene match: 10. CDR3 coding DNA: TGTGCCAGCAGAGGACAGGGTGGAGTTGTTTCACCCCTCCACTTT. This translates into CASRGQGGVVSPLHF.

The V call is TRBV5-1, the J call TRBJ2-5; maybe TRBD1 (6 bases). The V gene lost 4 bases and the J gene lost 5 bases, with 21 bases spanning the gap. This CDR3 comprises 16 residues. CDR1 and CDR2 from the germline V gene are SGHRS and YFSETQ. The CDR3 loop is CASSIQGRSTGETQYF. In DNA form, the CDR3 reads TGCGCCAGCAGCATACAGGGACGCTCGACCGGGGAGACCCAGTACTTC.

This chain joins TRBV5-1 and TRBJ1-1; the match to TRBD1 covers 7 bases. The length of the CDR3 is 16 residues. The germline gives CDR1 SGHRS, CDR2 YFSETQ. J lost 2 bases, V lost 3 bases, and 10 bases had no gene match. Written as DNA, the CDR3 is TGCGCCAGCAGCTATTACGGGACAGCTCTAAACACTGAAGCTTTCTTT. Encoded protein: CASSYYGTALNTEAFF.

The CDR3 DNA is TGTGCCAGCAGTCCCTCGTACGGGACAGTTAGCAATCAGCCCCAGCATTTT. Encoded protein: CASSPSYGTVSNQPQHF. The chain has TRBV28 and TRBJ1-5; 7 bases map to TRBD1. Looked up from germline, CDR1 is MDHEN and CDR2 is SYDVKM. J gave up 0 bases and V 5 bases, and 10 bases lay outside the gene matches. There are 17 residues in the CDR3.

This chain joins TRBV28 and TRBJ1-1, with unresolved D. The CDR3 is 16 residues long. From germline, CDR1 is MDHEN and CDR2 SYDVKM. V lost 2 bases to trimming and J lost 1 base, with 14 bases between them. In DNA form, the CDR3 reads TGTGCCAGCAGTTTAAAGGAGGGAAATCCGAACACTGAAGCTTTCTTT. Translation gives CASSLKEGNPNTEAFF.

This chain uses TRBV28 with TRBJ1-5; D unresolved. The CDR3 totals 15 residues. V was pared by 3 bases and J by 3 bases, with 12 bases between. Germline values: CDR1 MDHEN, CDR2 SYDVKM. CDR3 residues: CASSLFRTNNQPQHF. DNA for the CDR3: TGTGCCAGCAGTTTGTTTCGGACTAACAATCAGCCCCAGCATTTT. The full variable domain, rest sourced from reference TRBV28 and TRBJ1-5, is DVKVTQSSRYLVKRTGEKVFLECVQDMDHENMFWYRQDPGLGLRLIYFSYDVKMKEKGDIPEGYSVSREKKERFSLILESASTNQTSMYLCASSLFRTNNQPQHFGDGTRLSIL.

This chain uses TRBV3-1 (or the pseudogene TRBV3-2) with TRBJ1-2, with D possibly TRBD1 on 5 matching bases. This CDR3 has 13 residues. Deletions cut 3 bases from V and 7 bases from J, with 12 bases between. Germline values: CDR1 LGHDT, CDR2 YNNKEL (reference sequence). CDR3 DNA sequence: TGTGCCAGCAGCCAGGGGAGGGACCGTGGCTACACCTTC. Encoded protein: CASSQGRDRGYTF.

V usage is TRBV7-2 and J usage is TRBJ2-5; TRBD2 is a possible D gene (6 bases). Germline loops: CDR1 SGHTA, CDR2 FQGNSA. The CDR3 sequence is 15 residues long. V gave up 6 bases and J gave up 1 base, with 15 bases separating them. CDR3 DNA sequence: TGTGCCAGCAGGCCCTCTGGCGGGGCCCAAGAGACCCAGTACTTC. It translates to CASRPSGGAQETQYF.

The V gene is TRBV4-1, the J gene TRBJ1-3; D call uncertain. V lost 2 bases and J lost 0, with 8 bases in between. CDR3 length: 15 residues. Per germline, CDR1 MGHRA and CDR2 YSYEKL. CDR3 in amino acids: CASSQWRNSGNTIYF. For the CDR3, the DNA is TGCGCCAGCAGCCAATGGAGAAACTCTGGAAACACCATATATTTT.

The CDR3 DNA reads as TGTGCCAGCAGCCAAGATCTAGCGGGAGGGACAGAGACCCAGTACTTC. It specifies CASSQDLAGGTETQYF. The chain couples TRBV3-1 (or the pseudogene TRBV3-2) to TRBJ2-5, with 12 bases that match TRBD2. Trimming at V came to 0 bases and at J to 4 bases, leaving 3 bases not matched to a gene. The germline V gene has CDR1 LGHDT and CDR2 YNNKEL (reference sequence). This CDR3 contains 16 residues.